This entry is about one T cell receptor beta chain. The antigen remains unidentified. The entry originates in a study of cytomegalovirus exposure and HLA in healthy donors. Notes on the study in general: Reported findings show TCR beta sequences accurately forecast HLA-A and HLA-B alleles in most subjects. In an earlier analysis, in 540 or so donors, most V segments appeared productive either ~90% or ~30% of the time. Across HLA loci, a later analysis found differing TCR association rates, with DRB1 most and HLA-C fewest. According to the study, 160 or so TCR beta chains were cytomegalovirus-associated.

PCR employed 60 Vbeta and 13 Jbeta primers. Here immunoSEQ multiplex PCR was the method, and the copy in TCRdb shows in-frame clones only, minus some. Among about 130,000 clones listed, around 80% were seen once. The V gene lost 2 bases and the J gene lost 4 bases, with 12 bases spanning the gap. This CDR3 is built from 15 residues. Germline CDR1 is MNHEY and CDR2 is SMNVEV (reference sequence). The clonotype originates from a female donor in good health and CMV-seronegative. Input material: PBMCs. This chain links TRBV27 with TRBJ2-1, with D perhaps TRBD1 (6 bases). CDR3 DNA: TGTGCCAGCAGTTTAGAAGGGACAAATTACAATGAGCAGTTCTTC. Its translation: CASSLEGTNYNEQFF.